The 21 T cell receptor beta chains presented below share a single source sample, sequenced in a study of CD8+CD57+ T cells in acquired aplastic anemia. The template used for profiling TCR beta VDJ and CDR3 was genomic DNA. MiXCR, applied by TCRdb to the reads, yields one record per CDR3 protein. The sample lists fewer than 250,000 distinct CDR3 sequences; less than 70% were seen once. The specimen was sorted CD4+, CD8+, or CD8+CD57+ T cells (not recorded which) from PBMCs. These receptors came from a human donor in good health, serving as a control.

This clonotype came up a few times. This clone may be a read error of a much larger clone one base away. The gene calls are TRBV6-5 and TRBJ2-3; TRBD2 matches at 9 bases. In germline, CDR1 is MNHEY, CDR2 SVGAGI. With 6 bases clipped from V and 1 base from J, the junction kept 8 bases outside the gene matches. The CDR3 has 16 amino acids. CDR3 in DNA: TGTGCCAGCAGGTCACCAGCGGGGGGAGGCACAGATACGCAGTATTTT. The encoded protein is CASRSPAGGGTDTQYF.

This clonotype was observed many times. A much larger clone sits a single nucleotide away, making a read error possible. The rearrangement uses TRBV7-2 and TRBJ1-5; no definite D call. Deletions cut 5 bases from V and 4 bases from J, with 9 bases between. The CDR3 loop spans 13 amino acids. Germline CDR1 reads SGHTA; CDR2 reads FQGNSA. CDR3 amino acids: CASSPPVNQPQHF. The CDR3 DNA reads as TGTGCCAGCAGCCCCCCAGTTAATCAGCCCCAGCATTTT.

This clonotype was detected a few times. This may be a read error, as it is one base from a much larger clone. The rearrangement uses TRBV28 and TRBJ2-3; D may be TRBD1 (5 bases). This CDR3 region has 14 residues. Per the germline V gene, CDR1 is MDHEN and CDR2 is SYDVKM. CDR3 nucleotide sequence: TGCGCCAGCAGCCGGGCAGGGAGCACAGATACGCAGTATTTT. Protein: CASSRAGSTDTQYF.

This clonotype has at least ten counts. The CDR3 protein is CSARKGGQGSGEAFF. In nucleotides, the CDR3 is TGCAGTGCTAGGAAGGGGGGACAGGGGTCGGGTGAAGCTTTCTTT. V gene TRBV20-1 combines with J gene TRBJ1-1; 10 positions match TRBD1. Trimming at V came to 3 bases and at J to 7 bases, leaving 11 bases not matched to a gene. There are 15 residues in the CDR3. Germline CDR1 DFQATT, CDR2 SNEGSKA (reference sequence).

The CDR3 sequence is CASSLGGGAGQPQHF. In nucleotides, the CDR3 is TGTGCCAGCAGCTTAGGTGGGGGGGCTGGGCAGCCCCAGCATTTT. The V call is TRBV7-2, the J call TRBJ1-5; D might be TRBD1 (6 bases). The germline V gene has CDR1 SGHTA and CDR2 FQGNSA. The CDR3 covers 15 residues. Trimming removed 1 base at V and 7 bases at J, with 14 bases between.

There are many counts of this clonotype. The V call is TRBV6-1, the J call TRBJ2-2; 7 positions agree with TRBD1. The V gene end was trimmed by 3 bases and the J gene end by 3 bases; junction bases not matched to a gene: 4. The CDR3 consists of 15 residues. Germline CDR1 reads MNHNS; CDR2 reads SASEGT. CDR3 sequence: CASSDRQGYTGELFF. The CDR3 DNA is TGTGCCAGCAGTGACCGACAGGGTTACACCGGGGAGCTGTTTTTT.

This clonotype was observed many times. The chain employs TRBV11-3 and TRBJ2-5; 11 positions match TRBD2. V was clipped by 3 bases and J by 1 base; unmatched bases: 1. This CDR3 is built from 15 residues. CDR1 and CDR2 from the germline V gene are SGHNT and YENEEA. DNA of the CDR3: TGTGCCAGCAGCTTTAGCGGGGGGGCCCAAGAGACCCAGTACTTC. Its translation: CASSFSGGAQETQYF.

This clonotype was seen once. The chain has TRBV20-1 and TRBJ2-5; TRBD2 is a possible D gene (7 bases). Germline CDR1 reads DFQATT; CDR2 reads SNEGSKA (reference sequence). The ends were cut back, 8 bases at V and 5 bases at J, with 18 bases in the middle. The CDR3 spans 13 residues. CDR3 in DNA: TGCAGTTACCAAGGGGGGGGGTTGGAGACCCAGTACTTC. It codes for CSYQGGGLETQYF.

This clonotype was seen only a few times. The CDR3 bases are TGTGCCAGCAAAGCAGGGGGACAAGAGACCCAGCATTTT. As protein: CASKAGGQETQHF. The genes are TRBV2 and TRBJ1-5; 7 bases fit TRBD1. CDR3 length equals 13 residues. Losses at the gene ends were 7 bases for V and 11 bases for J; bases not matched to a gene: 11. Germline-derived CDR1 and CDR2 are SNHLY and FYNNEI.

This clonotype occurred many times. The J gene is TRBJ1-2, the V gene TRBV9; 7 bases agree with TRBD1. The ends lost 0 bases at V and 4 bases at J; junction bases unmatched: 0. Germline V CDR1 and CDR2: SGDLS, YYNGEE. This CDR3 has 13 residues. The chain's CDR3 is CASSVDRGYGYTF. CDR3 in DNA: TGTGCCAGCAGCGTAGACAGGGGCTATGGCTACACCTTC.

The sample holds many counts of this clonotype. The gene calls are TRBV5-1 and TRBJ2-6; D is possibly TRBD1 or TRBD2 (6 bases each). In germline, CDR1 is SGHRS, CDR2 YFSETQ. This CDR3 has 18 amino acids. V was cut by 0 bases and J by 0 bases, with 13 bases left in between. The CDR3 loop is CASSLGQGRLSGANVLTF. CDR3 nucleotides: TGCGCCAGCAGCTTGGGGCAGGGGAGGCTCTCTGGGGCCAACGTCCTGACTTTC.

The rearrangement joins TRBV5-6 to TRBJ2-5; weak D call: TRBD2 (5 bases). CDR1 and CDR2 from the germline V gene are SGHDT and YYEEEE. The CDR3 consists of 16 residues. Trimming left V 3 bases short and J 2 bases short, with 17 bases between. The CDR3 protein is CASSSGPGVGQETQYF. The CDR3 coding sequence is TGTGCCAGCAGCTCCGGGCCCGGGGTTGGTCAAGAGACCCAGTACTTC.

The rearrangement links TRBV5-5 to TRBJ1-1; tentative D call: TRBD1 (5 bases). Germline V CDR1 and CDR2: SGHKS, YYEKEE (reference sequence). V was shortened by 0 bases and J by 6 bases, with 18 bases between the two germline ends. CDR3 length equals 16 residues. The CDR3 DNA follows: TGTGCCAGCAGCTTGGGGACCCAGGGCCCGTGGGCTGAAGCTTTCTTT. Translation: CASSLGTQGPWAEAFF.

The chain links TRBV6-2 or TRBV6-3 to TRBJ2-1; 14 positions agree with TRBD2. V lost 6 bases to trimming and J lost 5 bases; unmatched junction nucleotides: 3. Germline assignment: CDR1 MNHEY and CDR2 SVGEGT. The CDR3 runs 15 residues. The DNA for the CDR3 is TGTGCCAGCAGGGGGGGACTAGCGGGGGACAATGAGCAGTTCTTC. Protein: CASRGGLAGDNEQFF.

V is TRBV25-1 and J is TRBJ2-3; weak D call: TRBD2 (5 bases). There are 16 residues in the CDR3. Germline V gene lookup returns CDR1 MGHDK and CDR2 SYGVNS. Trimming shortened V by 3 bases and J by 1 base, and 14 bases separated the two germline ends. The CDR3, as DNA: TGTGCCAGCAGTGACCCCGGGATGAGGGGCACAGATACGCAGTATTTT. This encodes CASSDPGMRGTDTQYF.

This clonotype was recorded a few times. The chain is built from TRBV25-1 and TRBJ1-1, with D perhaps TRBD1 (5 bases). With 7 bases removed from V and 3 bases from J, the gap between germline ends came to 12 bases. This CDR3 has 13 amino acids. Germline V gives CDR1 MGHDK, CDR2 SYGVNS. The CDR3 protein is CASTSFRDTEAFF. In nucleotides, the CDR3 is TGTGCCAGCACGAGTTTCAGGGACACTGAAGCTTTCTTT.

The CDR3 protein is CASSSAGRGTYEQYF. The CDR3 region has the DNA TGTGCCAGCAGCTCGGCTGGACGCGGAACGTACGAGCAGTACTTC. The chain carries TRBV7-2 and TRBJ2-7; D call uncertain. Trimming shortened V by 4 bases and J by 4 bases, and 17 bases separated the two germline ends. This CDR3 is built from 15 residues. CDR1 is SGHTA, CDR2 FQGNSA, per germline.

This clonotype was recorded only once. The rearrangement links TRBV20-1 to TRBJ1-1; tentative D call: TRBD1 (5 bases). CDR3 length equals 15 residues. CDR1 DFQATT and CDR2 SNEGSKA come from the germline V gene (reference sequence). V lost 2 bases, J lost 2 bases, and 15 bases lay in between. For the CDR3, the DNA is TGCAGTGCTAGACCATTCTCCGGGGGAAACACTGAAGCTTTCTTT. This gives the protein CSARPFSGGNTEAFF.

This clonotype turned up a few times. One end of the junction fails to match germline, which may point to a read error. This chain links TRBV5-8 with TRBJ2-3, with 8 bases fitting TRBD2. The CDR3 is 14 residues long. Per the germline V gene, CDR1 is SGHTS and CDR2 is YDEGEE. The CDR3 region has the DNA TGTGCCAGCAGCTCGGCGGGGGGTCACAATGTGCAGTTCTTT. It yields the protein CASSSAGGHNVQFF.

The chain employs TRBV2 and TRBJ2-7; maybe TRBD1 (5 bases). CDR3 length equals 14 residues. Trimming pared 10 bases from V and 2 bases from J, leaving 18 bases between. CDR1 is SNHLY and CDR2 is FYNNEI in the germline V gene. CDR3 protein: CAIRVRTETYEQYF. The CDR3 DNA is TGTGCCATCAGGGTTCGGACCGAAACCTACGAGCAGTACTTC.

A few counts support this clonotype. The J gene is TRBJ1-2, the V gene TRBV6-2 or TRBV6-3, with 7 positions matching TRBD1. Trimming cost V 6 bases and J 5 bases; bases outside gene matches: 15. The germline V gene has CDR1 MNHEY and CDR2 SVGEGT. The CDR3 runs to 16 residues. CDR3 region: CASSPGRTGPLYGYTF. CDR3 nucleotide sequence: TGTGCCAGCAGCCCCGGCCGGACAGGTCCTCTTTATGGCTACACCTTC.